This T cell receptor beta chain is from a study of blood T cell repertoires in COVID-19. Study as a whole: Sample material is recorded as cDNA or gDNA derived from T cells, B-cell-depleted T cells, or PBMCs.

This CDR3 contains 12 residues. Germline V lookup: CDR1 LNHDA, CDR2 SQIVND (reference sequence). Trimming took 8 bases from V and 4 from J, leaving 11 bases between them. In the authors' workflow: Amplification with reference gene primers provided the estimates of nucleated cell counts. Sequenced by immunoSEQ multiplex PCR; TCRdb stores in-frame clones only, minus some. V and J calls and clone size are given by that table; D and trimming were obtained from the DNA. The data show roughly 66,000 clones, less than 85% seen once. This chain connects TRBV19 to TRBJ1-2; TRBD1 might be the D (5 bases). Material: peripheral blood. The origin of this receptor is a man in his fifties or sixties with acute or convalescent COVID-19. CDR3 coding DNA: TGTGCCAGTTCTCCCAGGGTCTATGGCTACACCTTC. As protein: CASSPRVYGYTF. The full variable domain, in which reference TRBV19 and TRBJ1-2 provide the parts outside the CDR3, is DGGITQSPKYLFRKEGQNVTLSCEQNLNHDAMYWYRQDPGQGLRLIYYSQIVNDFQKGDIAEGYSVSREKKESFPLTVTSAQKNPTAFYLCASSPRVYGYTFGSGTRLTVV.